This TCR beta chain was retrieved from a study of blood T cell repertoires in COVID-19. Looking at the study overall: Samples representing acute and convalescent COVID-19 were sourced from the United States, Italy and Spain. In each case, the material was cDNA or gDNA derived from T cells, B-cell-depleted T cells, or PBMCs.

In the original processing: Using reference gene primer amplification, nucleated cell counts were estimated. Generated by immunoSEQ multiplex PCR, the TCRdb table keeps only in-frame clones and is missing some. That table supplies the V and J calls and clone size; D and trimming were determined from the DNA. The table records some 30,000 clones, 75% to 85% of them present only once. The germline gives CDR1 SGHVS, CDR2 FQNEAQ. Trimming took off 1 base at V and 2 bases at J, with 8 bases between the two ends. The CDR3 length is 14 residues. The chain combines TRBV7-8 with TRBJ2-5, with a possible D match to TRBD2 (5 bases). The source material was peripheral blood. The TCR comes from a man between 65 and 85 years old with active COVID-19. CDR3 coding DNA: TGTGCCAGCAGCTTAGGAGGGAGTCAAGAGACCCAGTACTTC. Translating gives CASSLGGSQETQYF. Using reference TRBV7-8 and TRBJ2-5 for the parts outside the CDR3, the full variable domain is GAGVSQSPRYKVAKRGQDVALRCDPISGHVSLFWYQQALGQGPEFLTYFQNEAQLDKSGLPSDRFFAERPEGSVSTLKIQRTQQEDSAVYLCASSLGGSQETQYFGPGTRLLVL.